This entry lists 27 T cell receptor beta chains sequenced from one sample in a study of T cell responses to AZD1222 COVID-19 vaccine. Measured with immunoSEQ multiplex PCR; TCRdb has only the in-frame clones, and not every one. Among some 110,000 clones listed, around nine tenths were seen once. The sequences come from peripheral blood, collected 28 days after the second AZD1222 dose. Receptors originate from an adult who received the AZD1222 COVID-19 vaccine.

The chain links TRBV25-1 to TRBJ1-2; no reliable D call. This CDR3 comprises 13 residues. Trimming left V 3 bases short and J 2 bases short, with 7 bases between. Germline CDR1 and CDR2: MGHDK and SYGVNS. CDR3 amino acids: CASSEAANYGYTF. In DNA form, the CDR3 reads TGTGCCAGCAGTGAGGCAGCGAACTATGGCTACACCTTC.

The genes are TRBV7-3 and TRBJ2-1; 7 bases match TRBD2. V dropped 4 bases and J dropped 7; count of bases not matched to a gene: 7. The CDR3 has 14 residues. Germline loops: CDR1 SGHTA, CDR2 FQGTGA. The CDR3 loop reads CASSSAGETNEQFF. The CDR3 DNA is TGTGCCAGCAGCTCCGCGGGAGAGACGAATGAGCAGTTCTTC.

The chain employs TRBV30 and TRBJ1-2; D uncertain. V was trimmed by 2 bases and J by 2 bases, leaving 9 bases between them. This CDR3 has 13 amino acids. Germline CDR1 is GTSNPN and CDR2 is SVGIG (reference sequence). Here the CDR3 reads CAWSYGGNYGYTF. CDR3 sequence (DNA): TGTGCCTGGAGTTACGGTGGGAACTATGGCTACACCTTC.

This chain connects TRBV5-4 to TRBJ1-2; tentative D call: TRBD1 (6 bases). The CDR3 runs 13 residues. Trimming took 4 bases from V and 4 from J, leaving 11 bases between them. CDR1 and CDR2 (germline): SGHNT, YYREEE (reference sequence). CDR3 protein: CASSPGGGYGYTF. The CDR3 DNA is TGTGCCAGCAGCCCGGGGGGCGGCTATGGCTACACCTTC. Complete variable domain (other parts from reference TRBV5-4 and TRBJ1-2): ETGVTQSPTHLIKTRGQQVTLRCSSQSGHNTVSWYQQALGQGPQFIFQYYREEENGRGNFPPRFSGLQFPNYSSELNVNALELDDSALYLCASSPGGGYGYTFGSGTRLTVV.

This chain uses TRBV7-3 with TRBJ1-5; no clear D gene. CDR1 is SGHTA and CDR2 is FQGTGA in the germline V gene. Trimming removed 1 base at V and 7 bases at J, with 8 bases between. This CDR3 has 13 amino acids. CDR3 bases: TGTGCCAGCAGCTTAAGTCAATCACAGCCCCAGCATTTT. This translates into CASSLSQSQPQHF.

This clone was counted a single time. The chain links TRBV4-3 to TRBJ1-6; D ambiguous. Germline V gives CDR1 LGHNA, CDR2 YSLEER. The V gene lost 0 bases and the J gene lost 0 bases, with 15 bases spanning the gap. The CDR3 has 19 amino acids. The CDR3 DNA reads TGCGCCAGCAGCCAAGACCCCTCCGGTGGGAGCTCCTATAATTCACCCCTCCACTTT. Protein product: CASSQDPSGGSSYNSPLHF.

This chain uses TRBV7-4 with TRBJ1-1; D ambiguous. Trimming took 2 bases from V and 5 from J, leaving 15 bases between them. The germline gives CDR1 SGHVT, CDR2 SQSDAQ. The CDR3 runs 15 residues. The CDR3 reads CASSLKEGLRTEAFF. The CDR3 DNA reads as TGTGCCAGCAGCTTAAAGGAGGGCTTGCGGACTGAAGCTTTCTTT.

V is TRBV5-4 and J is TRBJ2-7; D may be TRBD2 (6 bases). Germline-derived CDR1 and CDR2 are SGHNT and YYREEE (reference sequence). Between the trimmed V and J ends, which lost 0 bases and 5 bases, there was a span of 18 bases. The CDR3 is 16 amino acids. The CDR3 loop reads CASSLELLARSDEQYF. The CDR3 bases are TGTGCCAGCAGCTTGGAATTACTAGCCAGGTCAGACGAGCAGTACTTC.

J is TRBJ2-2 and V is TRBV5-4, with D perhaps matching TRBD1 or TRBD2 (5 bases each). The CDR3 is made up of 15 amino acids. V was pared by 3 bases and J by 6 bases, with 15 bases between. The germline gives CDR1 SGHNT, CDR2 YYREEE (reference sequence). The CDR3 spells CASSYGTGGAGELFF. Written as DNA, the CDR3 is TGTGCCAGCAGCTATGGGACCGGCGGCGCCGGGGAGCTGTTTTTT.

The J gene is TRBJ1-3, the V gene TRBV7-8; the match to TRBD1 covers 10 bases. After removal of 5 bases from V and 2 bases from J, the junction contained 15 bases not matched to a gene. The V gene's germline CDR1 is SGHVS and CDR2 FQNEAQ. This CDR3 region has 19 residues. CDR3 coding DNA: TGTGCCAGCAGCCTACGGGACAGGGGCGTACGGAAAGCTGGAAACACCATATATTTT. It yields the protein CASSLRDRGVRKAGNTIYF. Based on the CDR3 plus reference TRBV7-8 and TRBJ1-3, the full variable domain is GAGVSQSPRYKVAKRGQDVALRCDPISGHVSLFWYQQALGQGPEFLTYFQNEAQLDKSGLPSDRFFAERPEGSVSTLKIQRTQQEDSAVYLCASSLRDRGVRKAGNTIYFGEGSWLTVV.

The V call is TRBV28, the J call TRBJ2-7, with 9 bases identical to TRBD1. CDR1 is MDHEN and CDR2 is SYDVKM in the germline V gene. The length of the CDR3 is 18 residues. The J segment lost 1 base and the V segment lost 6 bases, leaving 16 bases of the junction unmatched. DNA of the CDR3: TGTGCCAGCAGCCACTTTGGGGTCCGGGACAGGGAATCCTACGAGCAGTACTTC. Translated: CASSHFGVRDRESYEQYF.

The chain links TRBV14 to TRBJ1-1; tentative D call: TRBD1 (5 bases). In germline, CDR1 is SGHDN, CDR2 FVKESK. CDR3 size: 16 residues. V lost 0 bases and J 0 bases, leaving 11 bases between the germline ends. The CDR3 nucleotides read TGTGCCAGCAGCCAAGATTGGGGGTACCTGAACACTGAAGCTTTCTTT. Residues: CASSQDWGYLNTEAFF.

This sequence joins TRBV30 and TRBJ1-2; 9 bases align to TRBD1. Germline loops: CDR1 GTSNPN, CDR2 SVGIG (reference sequence). The CDR3 length is 13 residues. V shed 7 bases and J 0 bases; nucleotides not matched to a gene: 3. The chain's CDR3 is CAFTGGANYGYTF. CDR3 in DNA: TGTGCCTTTACAGGGGGCGCTAACTATGGCTACACCTTC.

The V and J genes are TRBV14 and TRBJ1-2; no firm D call. Germline V gene lookup returns CDR1 SGHDN and CDR2 FVKESK. The CDR3 length is 14 residues. Trimming shortened V by 0 bases and J by 2 bases, and 7 bases separated the two germline ends. The CDR3: CASSQESGNYGYTF. DNA for the CDR3: TGTGCCAGCAGCCAAGAATCGGGAAACTATGGCTACACCTTC. Combining the CDR3 with reference TRBV14 and TRBJ1-2 gives the whole variable domain EAGVTQFPSHSVIEKGQTVTLRCDPISGHDNLYWYRRVMGKEIKFLLHFVKESKQDESGMPNNRFLAERTGGTYSTLKVQPAELEDSGVYFCASSQESGNYGYTFGSGTRLTVV.

The rearrangement joins TRBV11-2 to TRBJ1-4, with 9 bases fitting TRBD1. Trimming took 9 bases from V and 4 from J; bases not matched to a gene: 9. The germline gives CDR1 SGHAT, CDR2 FQNNGV. The CDR3 is 15 residues long. CDR3 coding DNA: TGTGCCAGTCAACTTGTGACAGGGGGTAATGAAAAACTGTTTTTT. Protein: CASQLVTGGNEKLFF.

This chain connects TRBV6-5 to TRBJ2-7; 8 positions agree with TRBD2. The CDR3 covers 15 residues. Trimming removed 4 bases from V and 3 bases from J; junction bases left unmatched: 8. Germline V gene sequence: CDR1 MNHEY, CDR2 SVGAGI. For the CDR3, the DNA is TGTGCCAGCAGTTCTTTGGGACTAGGGGGCTACGAGCAGTACTTC. It translates to CASSSLGLGGYEQYF.

The chain carries TRBV19 and TRBJ1-1; 7 nucleotides agree with TRBD1. V shed 8 bases and J 0 bases; nucleotides not matched to a gene: 3. Germline assignment: CDR1 LNHDA and CDR2 SQIVND (reference sequence). This CDR3 spans 13 amino acids. CDR3 loop: CASGGQLNTEAFF. For the CDR3, the DNA is TGTGCCAGTGGGGGACAGTTGAACACTGAAGCTTTCTTT.

V is TRBV5-1 and J is TRBJ1-1; the match to TRBD1 covers 7 bases. Looked up from germline, CDR1 is SGHRS and CDR2 is YFSETQ. V lost 4 bases and J lost 1; bases outside the gene matches: 4. The CDR3 length is 14 residues. CDR3 coding DNA: TGCGCCAGCAGCATCCCAGGGGGGAACACTGAAGCTTTCTTT. Protein product: CASSIPGGNTEAFF.

The V call is TRBV7-2, the J call TRBJ1-4; D ambiguous. This CDR3 is built from 15 residues. The germline V and J ends were trimmed by 1 base and 0 bases, with 6 bases remaining between them. Germline V gene lookup returns CDR1 SGHTA and CDR2 FQGNSA. CDR3 nucleotide sequence: TGTGCCAGCAGCTTAGGGCAGACAACTAATGAAAAACTGTTTTTT. Translating it yields CASSLGQTTNEKLFF.

This chain joins TRBV9 and TRBJ2-1; D gene unclear. Per the germline V gene, CDR1 is SGDLS and CDR2 is YYNGEE. The V and J ends lost 1 base and 4 bases respectively, with 0 bases between them. This CDR3 has 11 residues. CDR3 sequence reads: CASSVYNEQFF. The DNA of the CDR3 is TGTGCCAGCAGCGTATACAATGAGCAGTTCTTC.

The J gene is TRBJ2-7, the V gene TRBV7-8; TRBD2 might be the D (6 bases). The CDR3 covers 15 residues. Between the trimmed V and J ends, which lost 5 bases and 3 bases, there was a span of 17 bases. CDR1 is SGHVS and CDR2 is FQNEAQ in the germline V gene. The CDR3 protein is CASSPRDGRGYEQYF. DNA of the CDR3: TGTGCCAGCAGCCCACGGGACGGGCGGGGCTACGAGCAGTACTTC.

The CDR3 DNA is TGTGCCAGCACCCCACCCGGAGGGGAACAGGCCTACGAGCAGTACTTC. Translated, it gives CASTPPGGEQAYEQYF. J is TRBJ2-7 and V is TRBV28; perhaps TRBD2 as D (6 bases). The V end was cut by 7 bases, the J end by 2 bases, with 21 bases between. CDR1 is MDHEN, CDR2 SYDVKM, per germline. CDR3 length: 16 amino acids.

The CDR3 coding sequence is TGCAGCGTCGCTAGAAGGATCCAAGAGACCCAGTACTTC. Its protein is CSVARRIQETQYF. J is TRBJ2-5 and V is TRBV29-1; D is ambiguous. The V gene's germline CDR1 is SQVTM and CDR2 ANQGSEA. The CDR3 sequence is 13 residues long. Trimming cost V 6 bases and J 1 base, with 12 bases left between them.

The rearrangement uses TRBV27 and TRBJ1-5; a weak D match, TRBD1 (6 bases). The V end was cut by 3 bases, the J end by 7 bases, with 16 bases between. CDR3 size: 15 residues. Germline V gene sequence: CDR1 MNHEY, CDR2 SMNVEV (reference sequence). CDR3: CASSFGRGGEQPQHF. In DNA, the CDR3 is TGTGCCAGCAGTTTCGGCAGGGGCGGAGAACAGCCCCAGCATTTT.

The J gene is TRBJ1-1, the V gene TRBV5-4, with TRBD1 matching 7 bases. Germline V gene lookup returns CDR1 SGHNT and CDR2 YYREEE (reference sequence). V was clipped by 3 bases and J by 6 bases; unmatched bases: 8. The CDR3 has 14 residues. The CDR3 sequence: CASSSRQGGAEAFF. DNA for the CDR3: TGTGCCAGCAGCTCCAGACAGGGTGGGGCTGAAGCTTTCTTT.

This chain connects TRBV21-1 to TRBJ1-1. TRBV21-1 is a pseudogene segment. CDR3 size: 12 residues. CDR3 sequence reads: CASGPQRAEAFF. CDR3 DNA: TGTGCCAGCGGGCCACAGCGGGCTGAAGCTTTCTTT.

The chain combines TRBV5-4 with TRBJ2-7, with D perhaps matching TRBD1 (5 bases). V was pared by 4 bases and J by 3 bases, with 14 bases between. The CDR3 extends over 14 amino acids. The germline V gene encodes CDR1 SGHNT and CDR2 YYREEE (reference sequence). Here the CDR3 reads CASSLTSGIYEQYF. CDR3 bases: TGTGCCAGCAGCCTAACCTCAGGGATCTACGAGCAGTACTTC.